The T cell receptor (beta chain) described here comes from a study of long-term antiretroviral therapy in people with HIV. Every single participant having HIV got treatment inside the United States. Findings and caveats of the study: Control repertoires displayed wider CDR3 length ranges than the HIV repertoires.

Version v3.0 of the immunoSEQ assay was performed at survey level. Repertoires were generated with immunoSEQ multiplex PCR, while TCRdb's copy carries only in-frame clones and drops some. In the table there are tens of thousands of clones, 85% to 95% of which are singletons. This clone was seen only once. The antigen is unknown. This CDR3 has 14 amino acids. Per the germline V gene, CDR1 is SNHLY and CDR2 is FYNNEI. Unmatched junction bases numbered 4, after V lost 3 bases and J lost 6 bases. Sequencing was performed on unsorted PBMCs, taken 4.1 years after starting antiretroviral therapy. V is TRBV2 and J is TRBJ1-5, with 8 bases fitting TRBD1. The receptor comes from a woman between 50 and 59 years old with HIV. Here the CDR3 DNA reads TGTGCCAGCAGTGATACAGGGGGGATTCAGCCCCAGCATTTT. Amino acid sequence: CASSDTGGIQPQHF.